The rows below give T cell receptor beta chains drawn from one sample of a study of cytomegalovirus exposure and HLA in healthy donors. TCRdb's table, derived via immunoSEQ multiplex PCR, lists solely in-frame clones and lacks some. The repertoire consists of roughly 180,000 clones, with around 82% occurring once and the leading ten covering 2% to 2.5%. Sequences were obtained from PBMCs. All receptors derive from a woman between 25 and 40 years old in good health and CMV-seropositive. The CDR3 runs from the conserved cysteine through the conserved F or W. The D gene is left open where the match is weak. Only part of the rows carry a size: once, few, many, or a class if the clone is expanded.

CDR3 DNA: TGTGCCAGTACAGTAGGGGCACTCGGAAACACCATATATTTT
CDR3 protein: CASTVGALGNTIYF
clone size: NA
D gene: NA
J gene: TRBJ1-3
V gene: TRBV19

CDR3 DNA: TGTGCCACCAGCACGTCCGTGACAGGGAATTCACCCCTCCACTTT
CDR3 protein: CATSTSVTGNSPLHF
clone size: NA
D gene: TRBD1
J gene: TRBJ1-6
V gene: TRBV15

CDR3 DNA: TGTGCCAGCAGCTTGCCGGACCAAGAGACCCAGTACTTC
CDR3 protein: CASSLPDQETQYF
clone size: NA
D gene: NA
J gene: TRBJ2-5
V gene: TRBV7-2

CDR3 DNA: TGTGCCAGCAGCTCAGGGACTAGCGGGGGGCACAATGAGCAGTTCTTC
CDR3 protein: CASSSGTSGGHNEQFF
clone size: NA
D gene: TRBD2
J gene: TRBJ2-1
V gene: TRBV5-4

CDR3 DNA: TGTGCCAGCAGCCCCAGGGTGGGGAACACTGAAGCTTTCTTT
CDR3 protein: CASSPRVGNTEAFF
clone size: NA
D gene: NA
J gene: TRBJ1-1
V gene: TRBV2

CDR3 DNA: TGCGCCAGCAGCTTCGTGGGACAGGGTGGGGAAAAACTGTTTTTT
CDR3 protein: CASSFVGQGGEKLFF
clone size: NA
D gene: TRBD1
J gene: TRBJ1-4
V gene: TRBV5-1

CDR3 DNA: TGTGCCAGCAGCCTTGTCTACCAGGACAGGAACTACGAGCAGTACTTC
CDR3 protein: CASSLVYQDRNYEQYF
clone size: NA
D gene: TRBD1
J gene: TRBJ2-7
V gene: TRBV7-2

CDR3 DNA: TGTGCCAGCAGCGTAGGAGGGACTAATGAAAAACTGTTTTTT
CDR3 protein: CASSVGGTNEKLFF
clone size: once
D gene: NA
J gene: TRBJ1-4
V gene: TRBV9

CDR3 DNA: TGTGCCAGCAGCGAGACGGGCTCTGGAAACACCATATATTTT
CDR3 protein: CASSETGSGNTIYF
clone size: NA
D gene: NA
J gene: TRBJ1-3
V gene: TRBV6-6

CDR3 DNA: TGTGCCAGCAGCAACGGGACAGGGGGCGGTGAGGCTAATGAAAAACTGTTTTTT
CDR3 protein: CASSNGTGGGEANEKLFF
clone size: NA
D gene: TRBD1
J gene: TRBJ1-4
V gene: TRBV7-9

CDR3 DNA: TGCGCCAGCAGCTTGGGGACTAGTAGCTACAATGAGCAGTTCTTC
CDR3 protein: CASSLGTSSYNEQFF
clone size: NA
D gene: TRBD2
J gene: TRBJ2-1
V gene: TRBV5-1

CDR3 DNA: TGCGCCAGCGGGGAGTTTTTCACCGGGGAGCTGTTTTTT
CDR3 protein: CASGEFFTGELFF
clone size: NA
D gene: NA
J gene: TRBJ2-2
V gene: TRBV5-1

CDR3 DNA: TGTGCCAGCAGCTTAGAACTCAGCACAGATACGCAGTATTTT
CDR3 protein: CASSLELSTDTQYF
clone size: NA
D gene: NA
J gene: TRBJ2-3
V gene: TRBV11-3

CDR3 DNA: TGTGCCAGCAGTCGACCAACTAGCGGAGGCCTTCCGGCAGATACGCAGTATTTT
CDR3 protein: CASSRPTSGGLPADTQYF
clone size: NA
D gene: TRBD2
J gene: TRBJ2-3
V gene: TRBV28

CDR3 DNA: TGTGCCAGCAGTTTATCCGGGGACAGGGTTCTTCATTCACCCCTCCACTTT
CDR3 protein: CASSLSGDRVLHSPLHF
clone size: NA
D gene: TRBD1
J gene: TRBJ1-6
V gene: TRBV28

CDR3 DNA: TGTGCCAGCAGCCCTCAAGAGACCCAGTACTTC
CDR3 protein: CASSPQETQYF
clone size: NA
D gene: NA
J gene: TRBJ2-5
V gene: TRBV7-8

CDR3 DNA: TGTGCCAGCAACCCTAGGGGGTCTGCAACTAATGAAAAACTGTTTTTT
CDR3 protein: CASNPRGSATNEKLFF
clone size: NA
D gene: NA
J gene: TRBJ1-4
V gene: TRBV9

CDR3 DNA: TGTGCCAGCAGCTTACGGACAGAAGAGACCCAGTACTTC
CDR3 protein: CASSLRTEETQYF
clone size: few
D gene: NA
J gene: TRBJ2-5
V gene: TRBV5-5

CDR3 DNA: TGTGCCAGCACCCCAAGGGGGGGTACAGATACGCAGTATTTT
CDR3 protein: CASTPRGGTDTQYF
clone size: NA
D gene: NA
J gene: TRBJ2-3
V gene: TRBV6-6

CDR3 DNA: TGCGCCAGCAGCTTGGTGACAGGGATGGTCTACGAGCAGTACTTC
CDR3 protein: CASSLVTGMVYEQYF
clone size: NA
D gene: TRBD1
J gene: TRBJ2-7
V gene: TRBV5-1

CDR3 DNA: TGTGCCATCACCGGGACAGACAACAACTATGGCTACACCTTC
CDR3 protein: CAITGTDNNYGYTF
clone size: NA
D gene: TRBD1
J gene: TRBJ1-2
V gene: TRBV10-3

CDR3 DNA: TGTGCCAGCAGCTTAGCCTATAAGGGGGCCTCTGGGGCCAACGTCCTGACTTTC
CDR3 protein: CASSLAYKGASGANVLTF
clone size: NA
D gene: TRBD1
J gene: TRBJ2-6
V gene: TRBV7-9

CDR3 DNA: TGTGCCACCAGCATTCGACTAGGGAACGAATTGCAGTACTTC
CDR3 protein: CATSIRLGNELQYF
clone size: NA
D gene: NA
J gene: TRBJ2-7
V gene: TRBV15

CDR3 DNA: TGTGCCAGCAGCCAAACACGGGGGAAGGGAGATACGCAGTATTTT
CDR3 protein: CASSQTRGKGDTQYF
clone size: NA
D gene: NA
J gene: TRBJ2-3
V gene: TRBV5-4

CDR3 DNA: TGTGCCACCAGCAGAGGGGATCTAAGCGGGGGGTCGCTGGAGACCCAGTACTTC
CDR3 protein: CATSRGDLSGGSLETQYF
clone size: NA
D gene: TRBD2
J gene: TRBJ2-5
V gene: TRBV15

CDR3 DNA: TGTGCCAGCAGCCTATCGACAGGGGCACTATCCTACGAGCAGTACTTC
CDR3 protein: CASSLSTGALSYEQYF
clone size: NA
D gene: TRBD1
J gene: TRBJ2-7
V gene: TRBV7-2

CDR3 DNA: TGTGCCAGCAGTTTAATAAGTCTATATAGCAATCAGCCCCAGCATTTT
CDR3 protein: CASSLISLYSNQPQHF
clone size: few
D gene: NA
J gene: TRBJ1-5
V gene: TRBV28

CDR3 DNA: TGTGCCAGCAGCCCCTGGGGGGGGCCAAACACCGGGGAGCTGTTTTTT
CDR3 protein: CASSPWGGPNTGELFF
clone size: NA
D gene: NA
J gene: TRBJ2-2
V gene: TRBV7-2

CDR3 DNA: TGTGCCAGCAGCTTGGCCTCCTCGTCAGGGGGCAATCAGCCCCAGCATTTT
CDR3 protein: CASSLASSSGGNQPQHF
clone size: NA
D gene: NA
J gene: TRBJ1-5
V gene: TRBV5-8

CDR3 DNA: TGTGCCAGTAGTACTGACAGGGGCTCGGCGTATGGCTACACCTTC
CDR3 protein: CASSTDRGSAYGYTF
clone size: NA
D gene: TRBD1
J gene: TRBJ1-2
V gene: TRBV19

CDR3 DNA: TGCGCCAGCAGCCCCCGATCCCAACAGGGCTCTGTAGAGACCCAGTACTTC
CDR3 protein: CASSPRSQQGSVETQYF
clone size: NA
D gene: NA
J gene: TRBJ2-5
V gene: TRBV5-1

CDR3 DNA: TGCGCCAGCAGCCAAGATCTCACGGGGGGGCAACGAGATACGCAGTATTTT
CDR3 protein: CASSQDLTGGQRDTQYF
clone size: NA
D gene: TRBD2
J gene: TRBJ2-3
V gene: TRBV4-1

CDR3 DNA: TGTGCCAGCAGCTTAGCTTACTCCTACAATGAGCAGTTCTTC
CDR3 protein: CASSLAYSYNEQFF
clone size: NA
D gene: NA
J gene: TRBJ2-1
V gene: TRBV7-9

CDR3 DNA: TGTGCCAGCGCCGGGCGGAGCGGGGTCTCCTACGAGCAGTACTTC
CDR3 protein: CASAGRSGVSYEQYF
clone size: NA
D gene: TRBD2
J gene: TRBJ2-7
V gene: TRBV13

CDR3 DNA: TGTGCCAGCAGCGTAGAGGGGACAGGGGGGTACGAGCAGTACTTC
CDR3 protein: CASSVEGTGGYEQYF
clone size: few
D gene: TRBD1
J gene: TRBJ2-7
V gene: TRBV9

CDR3 DNA: TGTGCCAGCAGTGTGCAGGGCACAGATACGCAGTATTTT
CDR3 protein: CASSVQGTDTQYF
clone size: few
D gene: NA
J gene: TRBJ2-3
V gene: TRBV2

CDR3 DNA: TGTGCCAGCAGCTTAGGCAGGGGGTATAATTCACCCCTCCACTTT
CDR3 protein: CASSLGRGYNSPLHF
clone size: NA
D gene: TRBD1
J gene: TRBJ1-6
V gene: TRBV7-9

CDR3 DNA: TGTGCCAGCAGCGTAGGCCAGAACCAGCCCCAGCATTTT
CDR3 protein: CASSVGQNQPQHF
clone size: NA
D gene: NA
J gene: TRBJ1-5
V gene: TRBV9

CDR3 DNA: TGTGCCAGCAGCACGGGACAGGGTAATGAAAAACTGTTTTTT
CDR3 protein: CASSTGQGNEKLFF
clone size: NA
D gene: TRBD1
J gene: TRBJ1-4
V gene: TRBV7-6

CDR3 DNA: TGTGCCAGCAGCCTTTTTGGAGCAGGGTACTACGAGCAGTACTTC
CDR3 protein: CASSLFGAGYYEQYF
clone size: NA
D gene: NA
J gene: TRBJ2-7
V gene: TRBV9

CDR3 DNA: TGCGCCAGCAGCTTAGTGACTGACCAAGAGACCCAGTACTTC
CDR3 protein: CASSLVTDQETQYF
clone size: NA
D gene: NA
J gene: TRBJ2-5
V gene: TRBV5-1

CDR3 DNA: TGTGCCAGCAGCTTAGGACAGCTTAGCAATCAGCCCCAGCATTTT
CDR3 protein: CASSLGQLSNQPQHF
clone size: NA
D gene: NA
J gene: TRBJ1-5
V gene: TRBV7-9

CDR3 DNA: TGTGCCAGCAGGCGCGGGTACACTAATGAAAAACTGTTTTTT
CDR3 protein: CASRRGYTNEKLFF
clone size: NA
D gene: NA
J gene: TRBJ1-4
V gene: TRBV6-5

CDR3 DNA: TGTGCCAGCAGCCATGAGGGGGCTGGTTCCTACAATGAGCGGTTCTTC
CDR3 protein: CASSHEGAGSYNERFF
clone size: NA
D gene: TRBD1
J gene: TRBJ2-1
V gene: TRBV4-2

CDR3 DNA: TGTGCCAGCAGCTTAGCGCCGGGGGGGGCCCGTGAGCAGTTCTTC
CDR3 protein: CASSLAPGGAREQFF
clone size: NA
D gene: TRBD2
J gene: TRBJ2-1
V gene: TRBV7-2